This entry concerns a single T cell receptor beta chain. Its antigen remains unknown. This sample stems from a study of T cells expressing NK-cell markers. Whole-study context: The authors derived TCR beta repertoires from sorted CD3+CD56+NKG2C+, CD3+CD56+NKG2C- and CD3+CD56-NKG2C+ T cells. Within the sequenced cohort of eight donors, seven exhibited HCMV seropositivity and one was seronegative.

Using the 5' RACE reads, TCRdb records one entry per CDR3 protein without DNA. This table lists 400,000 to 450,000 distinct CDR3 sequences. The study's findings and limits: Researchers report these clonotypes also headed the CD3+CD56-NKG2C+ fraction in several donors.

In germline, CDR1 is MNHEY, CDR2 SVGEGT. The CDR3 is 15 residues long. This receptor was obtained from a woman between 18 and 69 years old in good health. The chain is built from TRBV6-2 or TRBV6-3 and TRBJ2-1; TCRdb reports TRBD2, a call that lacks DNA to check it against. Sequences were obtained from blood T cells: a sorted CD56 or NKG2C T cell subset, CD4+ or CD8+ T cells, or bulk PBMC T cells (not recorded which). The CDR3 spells CASSSPGTSYNEQFF.